This record covers a single T cell receptor beta chain. The data are from a study of response to subunit inactivated influenza vaccine. CDR1 is SEHNR and CDR2 is FQNEAQ in the germline V gene (reference sequence). V lost 8 bases to trimming and J lost 4 bases, with 18 bases between them. This CDR3 is 15 amino acids long. Each CDR3 protein is one row after TCRdb ran MiXCR on the RT-PCR reads. This table has about 570,000 distinct CDR3 sequences, roughly 12% appearing once. The sample also formed part of further work on T cells expressing NK-cell markers. That report adds: cDNA encoding TCR beta was synthesized via 5'RACE template switching incorporating UMIs. In several donors, these clonotypes also led the CD3+CD56-NKG2C+ fraction. HCMV specificity of expanded NKG2C+ T cell clones remained unclear.

This receptor was obtained from a man aged 50 or older who received an inactivated influenza vaccine. This chain uses TRBV7-9 with TRBJ2-1, with D possibly matching TRBD1 (6 bases). The material was PBMCs from blood, obtained on the day of vaccination. The chain's CDR3 is CASRRSGAKYNEQFF. CDR3 bases: TGTGCCAGCCGACGGTCAGGGGCAAAGTACAATGAGCAGTTCTTC.